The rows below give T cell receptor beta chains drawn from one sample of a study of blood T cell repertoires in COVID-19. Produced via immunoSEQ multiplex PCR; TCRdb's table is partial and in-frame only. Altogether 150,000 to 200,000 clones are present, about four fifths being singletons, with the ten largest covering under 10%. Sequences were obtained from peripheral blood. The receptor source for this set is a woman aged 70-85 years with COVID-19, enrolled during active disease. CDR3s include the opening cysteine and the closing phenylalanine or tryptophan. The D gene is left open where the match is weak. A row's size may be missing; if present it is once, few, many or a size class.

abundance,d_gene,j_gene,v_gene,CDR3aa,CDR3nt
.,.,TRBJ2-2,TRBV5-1,CASTSTENTGELFF,TGCGCCAGCACCTCGACAGAGAACACCGGGGAGCTGTTTTTT
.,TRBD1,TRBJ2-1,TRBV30,CAWSLQGALPFF,TGTGCCTGGAGCCTACAGGGGGCCCTTCCGTTCTTC
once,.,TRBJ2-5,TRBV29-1,CSALGVGETQYF,TGCAGCGCCCTAGGGGTGGGGGAGACCCAGTACTTC
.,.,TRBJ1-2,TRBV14,CASSPGTFGYTF,TGTGCCAGCAGTCCCGGGACATTTGGCTACACCTTC
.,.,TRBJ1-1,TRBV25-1,CASKQGSEAEAFF,TGTGCCAGCAAGCAGGGGTCGGAGGCTGAAGCTTTCTTT
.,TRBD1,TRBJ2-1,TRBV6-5,CASSYGGTGGYNEQFF,TGTGCCAGCAGTTACGGCGGGACAGGGGGGTACAATGAGCAGTTCTTC
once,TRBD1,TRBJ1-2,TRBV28,CASSPGGSGALLSNYGYTF,TGTGCCAGCAGCCCAGGGGGATCAGGGGCCCTCCTATCTAACTATGGCTACACCTTC
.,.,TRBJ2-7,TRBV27,CASRRQAAWDYEQYF,TGTGCCAGCAGGCGACAGGCGGCCTGGGACTACGAGCAGTACTTC
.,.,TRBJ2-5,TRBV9,CASSVLSGSETQYF,TGTGCCAGCAGCGTCTTAAGCGGGTCAGAGACCCAGTACTTC
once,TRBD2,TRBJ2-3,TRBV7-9,CASSPWTSGSTDTQYF,TGTGCCAGCAGCCCTTGGACTAGCGGGAGCACAGATACGCAGTATTTT
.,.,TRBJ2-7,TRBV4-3,CASSQEREWYEQYF,TGCGCCAGCAGCCAAGAGCGGGAATGGTACGAGCAGTACTTC
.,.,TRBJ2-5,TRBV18,CASSPRVGLGMETQYF,TGTGCCAGCTCACCCCGGGTAGGACTGGGGATGGAGACCCAGTACTTC
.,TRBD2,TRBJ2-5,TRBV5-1,CASSLALPGTRVETQYF,TGCGCCAGCAGCTTGGCTTTACCCGGGACTAGGGTAGAGACCCAGTACTTC
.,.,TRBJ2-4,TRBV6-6,CASSPGSPNRAKNIQYF,TGTGCCAGCAGTCCCGGGTCCCCCAACAGGGCCAAAAACATTCAGTACTTC
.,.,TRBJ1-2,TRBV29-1,CSVDRAYGYTF,TGCAGCGTTGACAGGGCCTATGGCTACACCTTC
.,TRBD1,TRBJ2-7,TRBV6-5,CASSYGFKGGNDEQYF,TGTGCCAGCAGTTACGGGTTTAAAGGGGGCAACGACGAGCAGTACTTC
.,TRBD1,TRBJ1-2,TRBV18,CASSLLPRDSTFYGYTF,TGTGCCAGCTCATTGCTCCCCAGGGACAGCACTTTCTATGGCTACACCTTC
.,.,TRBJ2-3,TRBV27,CASTPQGTDTQYF,TGTGCCAGCACCCCTCAGGGTACAGATACGCAGTATTTT
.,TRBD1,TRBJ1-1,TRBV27,CASSLRGDRGTEAFF,TGTGCCAGCAGTCTTAGAGGGGACAGGGGCACTGAAGCTTTCTTT
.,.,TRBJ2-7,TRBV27,CASSLLALRQGNGYEQYF,TGTGCCAGCAGTTTATTAGCGTTGAGGCAGGGGAACGGCTACGAGCAGTACTTC
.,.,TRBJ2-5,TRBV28,CASSLRGGRQETQYF,TGTGCCAGCAGTTTAAGAGGGGGTCGGCAAGAGACCCAGTACTTC
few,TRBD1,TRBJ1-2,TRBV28,CASSLLSQGDYGYTF,TGTGCCAGCAGTTTATTGTCCCAGGGGGACTATGGCTACACCTTC
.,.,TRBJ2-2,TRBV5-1,CASSSGQLNTGELFF,TGCGCCAGCAGCTCCGGACAGCTCAACACCGGGGAGCTGTTTTTT
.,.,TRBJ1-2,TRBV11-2,CASSSRAGGYTF,TGTGCCAGCAGCAGCAGGGCTGGGGGCTACACCTTC
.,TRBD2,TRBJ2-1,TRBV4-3,CASSQASWPSGLYNEQFF,TGCGCCAGCAGCCAAGCAAGCTGGCCTAGCGGGTTGTACAATGAGCAGTTCTTC
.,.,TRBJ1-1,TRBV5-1,CASSLGFRGFNTEAFF,TGCGCCAGCAGCTTGGGGTTTCGGGGTTTCAACACTGAAGCTTTCTTT
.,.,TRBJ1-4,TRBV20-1,CSAASGKLFF,TGCAGTGCTGCAAGCGGGAAACTGTTTTTT
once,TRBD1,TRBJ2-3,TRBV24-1,CATSGDSAIGTQYF,TGTGCCACCAGTGGGGACAGTGCGATAGGTACGCAGTATTTT
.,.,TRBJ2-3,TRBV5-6,CASSGLQATDTQYF,TGTGCCAGCAGTGGACTCCAAGCCACAGATACGCAGTATTTT
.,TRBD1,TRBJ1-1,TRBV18,CASSPRTGGLTEAFF,TGTGCCAGCTCACCACGGACAGGGGGCCTCACTGAAGCTTTCTTT
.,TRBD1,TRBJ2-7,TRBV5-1,CASSYSVPGQGNEQYF,TGCGCCAGCAGCTATTCAGTCCCGGGACAGGGAAATGAGCAGTACTTC
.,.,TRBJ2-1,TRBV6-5,CASIRGLGYNEQFF,TGTGCCAGCATCAGGGGCCTTGGATACAATGAGCAGTTCTTC
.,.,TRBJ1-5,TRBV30,CAWSVHTLNQPQHF,TGTGCCTGGAGTGTACACACCTTAAATCAGCCCCAGCATTTT
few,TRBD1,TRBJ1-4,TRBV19,CASSINRGPEKLFF,TGTGCCAGTAGTATCAACAGGGGGCCTGAAAAACTGTTTTTT
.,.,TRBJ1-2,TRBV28,CASSSHRNYGYTF,TGTGCCAGCAGTTCACACAGGAACTATGGCTACACCTTC
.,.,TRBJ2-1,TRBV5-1,CASSLEASRYNEQFF,TGCGCCAGCAGCTTAGAGGCTAGCAGATACAATGAGCAGTTCTTC
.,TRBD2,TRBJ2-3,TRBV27,CASSFSGRNTDTQYF,TGTGCCAGCAGTTTTAGCGGGAGGAACACAGATACGCAGTATTTT
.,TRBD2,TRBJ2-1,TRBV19,CASSAGTSGRGEQFF,TGTGCCAGTAGTGCTGGGACTAGCGGGAGGGGTGAGCAGTTCTTC
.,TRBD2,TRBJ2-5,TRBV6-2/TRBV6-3,CASSPAGDEETQYF,TGTGCCAGCAGCCCAGCGGGAGATGAGGAGACCCAGTACTTC
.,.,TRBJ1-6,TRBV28,CATALNSPLHF,TGTGCCACCGCGCTGAATTCACCCCTCCACTTT
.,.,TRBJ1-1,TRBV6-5,CASCWDSSLVAEAFF,TGTGCCAGCTGTTGGGACTCCTCCCTGGTGGCTGAAGCTTTCTTT
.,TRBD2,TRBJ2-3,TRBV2,CASTASGSETDTQYF,TGTGCCAGCACCGCTAGCGGGAGTGAGACAGATACGCAGTATTTT
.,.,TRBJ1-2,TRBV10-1,CASSEIQGVGYGYTF,TGCGCCAGCAGTGAAATACAGGGAGTAGGCTATGGCTACACCTTC
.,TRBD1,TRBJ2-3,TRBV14,CASSQETGIDGTDTQYF,TGTGCCAGCAGCCAAGAGACAGGGATCGACGGCACAGATACGCAGTATTTT
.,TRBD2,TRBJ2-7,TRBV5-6,CASSQDSSGYEQYF,TGTGCCAGCAGCCAGGATTCTAGCGGATACGAGCAGTACTTC
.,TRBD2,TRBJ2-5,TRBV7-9,CASSSRGAGGLQETQYF,TGTGCCAGCAGCTCCCGGGGAGCGGGAGGTCTTCAAGAGACCCAGTACTTC
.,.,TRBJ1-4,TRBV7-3,CASSLTGARSEKLFF,TGTGCCAGCAGCTTAACAGGGGCGAGATCTGAAAAACTGTTTTTT
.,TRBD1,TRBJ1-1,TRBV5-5,CASSFGTAINTEAFF,TGTGCCAGCAGCTTTGGGACAGCTATAAACACTGAAGCTTTCTTT
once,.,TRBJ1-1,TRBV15,CATSRDSPNTEAFF,TGTGCCACCAGCCGGGACTCTCCAAACACTGAAGCTTTCTTT
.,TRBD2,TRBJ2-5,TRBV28,CASSPGTSGSWGETQYF,TGTGCCAGCAGCCCCGGGACTAGCGGGAGTTGGGGGGAGACCCAGTACTTC
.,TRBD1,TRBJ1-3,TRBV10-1,CASSDPGQANTIYF,TGCGCCAGCAGTGACCCGGGACAGGCGAACACCATATATTTT
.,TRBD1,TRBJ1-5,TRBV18,CASSLNRGRLQPQHF,TGTGCCAGCTCACTGAACAGGGGGCGCCTACAGCCCCAGCATTTT
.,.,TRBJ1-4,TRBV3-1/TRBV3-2,CASSPLLLDSSANEKLFF,TGTGCCAGCAGCCCACTACTCCTGGACAGTTCGGCTAATGAAAAACTGTTTTTT
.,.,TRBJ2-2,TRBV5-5,CASSPDLAPLKGELFF,TGTGCCAGCAGCCCGGACTTAGCCCCACTCAAGGGGGAGCTGTTTTTT
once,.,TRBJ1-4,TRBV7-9,CASSLAGAPGELFF,TGTGCCAGCAGCTTAGCGGGGGCCCCTGGGGAACTGTTTTTT
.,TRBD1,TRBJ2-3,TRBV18,CASSLRDRTDTQYF,TGTGCCAGCTCACTCCGGGACAGGACAGATACGCAGTATTTT
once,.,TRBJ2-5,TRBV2,CARALGPETQYF,TGTGCCAGAGCATTGGGGCCAGAGACCCAGTACTTC